These T cell receptor beta chains were read from a single sample in a study of shared clonotypes between healthy human individuals. The table came from immunoSEQ multiplex PCR; TCRdb's copy has only in-frame clones and leaves some out. The sample has a few million clones; around 90% are singletons. Sequenced material: naive CD4+ T cells sorted from blood. These receptors all stem from a man aged 18 to 29 in good health. The CDR3 runs from the conserved cysteine through the conserved F or W. The D gene is left open where the match is weak. Only part of the rows carry a size: once, few, many, or a class if the clone is expanded.

abundance	d_gene	v_gene	j_gene	CDR3aa	CDR3nt
.	.	TRBV12-5	TRBJ2-5	CASGLGTTIGETQYF	TGTGCTAGTGGTTTAGGGACAACCATTGGAGAGACCCAGTACTTC
once	.	TRBV5-6	TRBJ1-4	CASSLWQLGEKLFF	TGTGCCAGCAGCTTGTGGCAGCTTGGCGAAAAACTGTTTTTT
.	.	TRBV6-5	TRBJ1-1	CASNDRQTKNTEAFF	TGTGCCAGCAATGATAGACAGACGAAGAACACTGAAGCTTTCTTT
.	TRBD1	TRBV25-1	TRBJ1-2	CASSPYRQGMDGYTF	TGTGCCAGCAGTCCTTACCGACAGGGAATGGATGGCTACACCTTC
.	TRBD1	TRBV11-2	TRBJ1-2	CASSLAGGKANYGYTF	TGTGCCAGCAGCTTAGCAGGGGGGAAGGCTAACTATGGCTACACCTTC
few	.	TRBV6-6	TRBJ1-1	CASSMGQSEAFF	TGTGCCAGCTCCATGGGGCAGTCTGAAGCTTTCTTT
.	.	TRBV9	TRBJ2-1	CASSDDRSRGVNEQFF	TGTGCCAGCAGCGACGACCGGAGTAGGGGGGTGAATGAGCAGTTCTTC
.	.	TRBV6-5	TRBJ1-2	CASRVNANYGYTF	TGTGCCAGCAGGGTCAACGCTAACTATGGCTACACCTTC
once	TRBD2	TRBV2	TRBJ2-3	CASRLAATDTQYF	TGTGCCAGCCGCCTAGCGGCCACAGATACGCAGTATTTT
.	.	TRBV11-2	TRBJ2-7	CASSLTFGGTYEQYF	TGTGCCAGCAGCTTAACCTTCGGTGGAACCTACGAGCAGTACTTC
.	.	TRBV6-1	TRBJ1-6	CASSEGLTTWNSPLHF	TGTGCCAGCAGTGAAGGGCTCACTACGTGGAATTCACCCCTCCACTTT
.	.	TRBV11-2	TRBJ2-1	CASSLASSYNEQFF	TGTGCCAGCAGCTTAGCGAGCTCCTACAATGAGCAGTTCTTC
.	TRBD2	TRBV4-2	TRBJ2-1	CASSRIGGAGEQFF	TGTGCCAGCAGTCGGATCGGGGGGGCAGGGGAGCAGTTCTTC
.	TRBD2	TRBV7-9	TRBJ2-7	CASSSWTSGLYEQYF	TGTGCCAGCAGCTCCTGGACTAGCGGGCTCTACGAGCAGTACTTC
.	TRBD2	TRBV9	TRBJ2-3	CASSPGLAGDSVISTDTQYF	TGTGCCAGCAGCCCTGGACTAGCGGGGGACTCAGTAATAAGCACAGATACGCAGTATTTT
.	.	TRBV6-1	TRBJ2-5	CASNRQGGQETQYF	TGTGCCAGCAATAGACAGGGAGGCCAAGAGACCCAGTACTTC
.	.	TRBV7-9	TRBJ2-1	CASSLEFGPRYNEQFF	TGTGCCAGCAGCTTAGAATTCGGGCCCCGATACAATGAGCAGTTCTTC
once	.	TRBV2	TRBJ2-1	CASSEATGVGNEQFF	TGTGCCAGCAGTGAAGCGACAGGTGTTGGGAATGAGCAGTTCTTC
.	.	TRBV2	TRBJ2-1	CASTRRDYNEQFF	TGTGCCAGCACCCGGAGGGATTACAATGAGCAGTTCTTC
.	.	TRBV7-9	TRBJ2-1	CASSLAGGRIDEQFF	TGTGCCAGCAGCTTAGCGGGGGGGCGTATCGATGAGCAGTTCTTC
.	.	TRBV19	TRBJ1-4	CASMANGEEKLFF	TGTGCCAGTATGGCAAATGGGGAAGAAAAACTGTTTTTT
.	.	TRBV19	TRBJ2-7	CASSMKGGEQYF	TGTGCCAGTAGTATGAAGGGTGGCGAGCAGTACTTC
.	.	TRBV6-5	TRBJ1-6	CASRRYNSPLHF	TGTGCCAGCAGAAGGTATAATTCACCCCTCCACTTT
.	.	TRBV18	TRBJ1-4	CASSLDATTNEKLFF	TGTGCCAGCTCGCTCGATGCAACAACTAATGAAAAACTGTTTTTT
.	.	TRBV10-2	TRBJ2-3	CAIIEFPRLPLTDTQYF	TGCGCCATCATTGAATTTCCGCGTCTTCCTTTGACAGATACGCAGTATTTT
.	TRBD2	TRBV4-1	TRBJ2-5	CASSQDGLTGGPRGWETQYF	TGCGCCAGCAGCCAAGATGGCCTCACGGGAGGGCCTAGAGGATGGGAGACCCAGTACTTC
.	.	TRBV18	TRBJ2-7	CASSPGLAYEQYF	TGTGCCAGCTCACCGGGTTTGGCCTACGAGCAGTACTTC
.	.	TRBV27	TRBJ2-2	CASQSGSTGELFF	TGTGCCAGCCAATCAGGGTCCACCGGGGAGCTGTTTTTT
.	TRBD1	TRBV29-1	TRBJ1-2	CSALLGQGVGGYTF	TGCAGCGCGTTGTTAGGACAGGGGGTGGGAGGCTACACCTTC
.	.	TRBV19	TRBJ2-1	CASSIWDGEQFF	TGTGCCAGTAGTATTTGGGACGGTGAGCAGTTCTTC
.	.	TRBV19	TRBJ2-7	CASRGGAGAVLGEQYF	TGTGCCAGTAGGGGAGGTGCAGGGGCGGTCCTGGGGGAGCAGTACTTC
.	.	TRBV6-5	TRBJ2-7	CASKGGGIGSYEQYF	TGTGCCAGCAAAGGAGGCGGGATAGGGTCCTACGAGCAGTACTTC
few	.	TRBV27	TRBJ1-5	CASSPTGTGYQPQHF	TGTGCCAGCAGTCCGACTGGAACAGGTTATCAGCCCCAGCATTTT
once	TRBD2	TRBV29-1	TRBJ2-1	CSVEASGTSGPNEQFF	TGCAGCGTTGAAGCCTCCGGGACTAGCGGTCCCAATGAGCAGTTCTTC
.	.	TRBV23-1	TRBJ2-7	CASSQSARRGLYEQYF	TGCGCCAGCAGTCAATCGGCACGGAGGGGGCTTTACGAGCAGTACTTC
.	.	TRBV11-2	TRBJ2-5	CASSEGTPETQYF	TGTGCCAGCAGCGAAGGGACACCAGAGACCCAGTACTTC
.	TRBD1	TRBV19	TRBJ2-2	CASSIGRGRFAAGELFF	TGTGCCAGTAGTATCGGCAGGGGGCGCTTTGCGGCCGGGGAGCTGTTTTTT
.	.	TRBV19	TRBJ2-1	CASTYPGREKNEQFF	TGTGCCAGTACCTATCCCGGCAGGGAAAAAAATGAGCAGTTCTTC
.	TRBD2	TRBV7-9	TRBJ2-5	CASSHGTSGTETQYF	TGTGCCAGCAGCCACGGGACTAGCGGGACAGAGACCCAGTACTTC
.	.	TRBV2	TRBJ2-5	CASSDEGEETQYF	TGTGCCAGCAGTGATGAAGGGGAAGAGACCCAGTACTTC
.	TRBD2	TRBV7-3	TRBJ2-5	CASSLRGGLQETQYF	TGTGCCAGCAGCTTAAGGGGGGGACTCCAAGAGACCCAGTACTTC
.	.	TRBV2	TRBJ2-3	CASSDYREDTQYF	TGTGCCAGCAGTGATTACAGGGAAGATACGCAGTATTTT
.	TRBD1	TRBV10-3	TRBJ2-7	CAISPRTGEQYF	TGTGCCATCAGCCCACGGACAGGCGAGCAGTACTTC
.	.	TRBV6-1	TRBJ1-6	CASSEEGGGSPLHF	TGTGCCAGCAGTGAAGAAGGGGGAGGTTCACCCCTCCACTTT
once	TRBD2	TRBV5-5	TRBJ2-7	CASSLSTSGGYEQYF	TGTGCCAGCAGCTTGTCAACTAGCGGGGGCTACGAGCAGTACTTC
.	.	TRBV6-5	TRBJ2-1	CASSKSYKLSEQFF	TGTGCCAGCAGTAAATCCTACAAGTTATCTGAGCAGTTCTTC
.	.	TRBV5-6	TRBJ2-2	CASSLTGVLMNTGELFF	TGTGCCAGCAGCTTGACGGGCGTTCTAATGAACACCGGGGAGCTGTTTTTT
.	TRBD1	TRBV6-1	TRBJ1-2	CASSGDFRDRGVWVYGYTF	TGTGCCAGCAGTGGAGACTTCCGGGACAGGGGCGTTTGGGTCTATGGCTACACCTTC
few	.	TRBV2	TRBJ2-1	CASSGRGNEQFF	TGTGCCAGCAGCGGGAGAGGCAATGAGCAGTTCTTC
.	.	TRBV5-1	TRBJ2-5	CASRVGTGQETQYF	TGCGCCAGCAGGGTAGGGACTGGCCAAGAGACCCAGTACTTC
.	TRBD1	TRBV30	TRBJ1-1	CAWSLLYRGTEAFF	TGTGCCTGGTCCCTTCTCTACAGGGGTACTGAAGCTTTCTTT